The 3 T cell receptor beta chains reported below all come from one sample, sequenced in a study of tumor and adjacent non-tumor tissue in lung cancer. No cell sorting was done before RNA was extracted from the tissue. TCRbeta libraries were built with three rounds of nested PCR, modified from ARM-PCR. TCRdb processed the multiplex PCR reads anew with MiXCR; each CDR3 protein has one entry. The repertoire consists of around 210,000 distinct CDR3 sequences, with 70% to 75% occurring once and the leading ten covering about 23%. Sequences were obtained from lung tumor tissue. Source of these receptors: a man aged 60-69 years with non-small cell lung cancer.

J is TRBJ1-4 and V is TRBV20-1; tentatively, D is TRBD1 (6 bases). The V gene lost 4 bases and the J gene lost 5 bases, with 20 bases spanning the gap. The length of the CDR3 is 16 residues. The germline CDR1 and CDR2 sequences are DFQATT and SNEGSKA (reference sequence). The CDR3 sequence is CSATPSTGHSNEKLFF. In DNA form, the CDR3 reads TGCAGTGCTACCCCCTCTACAGGGCATTCAAATGAAAAACTGTTTTTT.

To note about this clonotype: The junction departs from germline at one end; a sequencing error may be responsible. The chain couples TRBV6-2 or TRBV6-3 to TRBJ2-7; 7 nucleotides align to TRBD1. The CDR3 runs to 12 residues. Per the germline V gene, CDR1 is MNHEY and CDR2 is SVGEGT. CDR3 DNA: TGTGCCGGCAGTGGGACAGTCTACAAGCAGTACTTC. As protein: CAGSGTVYKQYF.

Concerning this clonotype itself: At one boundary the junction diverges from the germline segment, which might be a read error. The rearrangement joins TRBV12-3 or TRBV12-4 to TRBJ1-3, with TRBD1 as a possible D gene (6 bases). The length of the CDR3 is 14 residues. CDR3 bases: TGTGCCGGCAGTATCACAGGGCTCGGAAACACCATATATTTT. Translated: CAGSITGLGNTIYF.